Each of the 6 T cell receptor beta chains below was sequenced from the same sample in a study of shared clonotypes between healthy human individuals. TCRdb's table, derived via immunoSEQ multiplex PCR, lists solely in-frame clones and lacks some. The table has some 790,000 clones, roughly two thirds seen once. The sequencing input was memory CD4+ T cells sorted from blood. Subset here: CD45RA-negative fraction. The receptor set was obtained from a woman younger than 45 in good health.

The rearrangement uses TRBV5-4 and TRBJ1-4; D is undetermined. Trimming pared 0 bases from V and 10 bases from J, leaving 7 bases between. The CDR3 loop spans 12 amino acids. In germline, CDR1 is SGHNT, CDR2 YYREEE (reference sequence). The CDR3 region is CASSLEVGKLFF. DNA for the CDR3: TGTGCCAGCAGCTTGGAGGTTGGAAAACTGTTTTTT.

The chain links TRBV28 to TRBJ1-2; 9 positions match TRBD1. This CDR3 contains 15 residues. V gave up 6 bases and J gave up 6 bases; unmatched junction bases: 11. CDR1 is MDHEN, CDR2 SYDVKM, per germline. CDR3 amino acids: CASRTTGTGRDGYTF. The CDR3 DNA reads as TGTGCCAGCAGGACCACCGGGACAGGGAGGGATGGCTACACCTTC.

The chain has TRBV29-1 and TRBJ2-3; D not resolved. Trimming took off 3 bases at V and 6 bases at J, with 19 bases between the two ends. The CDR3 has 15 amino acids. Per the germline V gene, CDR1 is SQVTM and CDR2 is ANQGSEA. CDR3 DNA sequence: TGCAGCGTTGATTCCACGGGCCCTCAGGTGGATACGCAGTATTTT. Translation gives CSVDSTGPQVDTQYF.

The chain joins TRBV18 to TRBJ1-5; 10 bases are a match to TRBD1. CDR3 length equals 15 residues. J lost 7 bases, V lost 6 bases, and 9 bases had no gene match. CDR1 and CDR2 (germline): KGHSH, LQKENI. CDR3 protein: CASSPDRGHGQPQHF. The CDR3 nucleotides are TGTGCCAGCTCCCCCGACAGGGGGCACGGGCAGCCCCAGCATTTT.

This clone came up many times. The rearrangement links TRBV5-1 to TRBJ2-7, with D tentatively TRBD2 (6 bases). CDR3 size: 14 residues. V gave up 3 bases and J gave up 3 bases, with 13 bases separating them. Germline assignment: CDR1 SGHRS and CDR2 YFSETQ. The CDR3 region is CASSYSGEIYEQYF. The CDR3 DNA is TGCGCCAGCAGCTATTCGGGAGAGATCTACGAGCAGTACTTC.

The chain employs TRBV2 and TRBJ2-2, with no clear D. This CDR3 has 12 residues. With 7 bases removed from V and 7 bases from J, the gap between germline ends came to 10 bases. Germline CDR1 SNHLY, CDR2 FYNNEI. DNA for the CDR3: TGTGCCAGCACGAGTTTGGGCGGGGAGCTGTTTTTT. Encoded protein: CASTSLGGELFF.